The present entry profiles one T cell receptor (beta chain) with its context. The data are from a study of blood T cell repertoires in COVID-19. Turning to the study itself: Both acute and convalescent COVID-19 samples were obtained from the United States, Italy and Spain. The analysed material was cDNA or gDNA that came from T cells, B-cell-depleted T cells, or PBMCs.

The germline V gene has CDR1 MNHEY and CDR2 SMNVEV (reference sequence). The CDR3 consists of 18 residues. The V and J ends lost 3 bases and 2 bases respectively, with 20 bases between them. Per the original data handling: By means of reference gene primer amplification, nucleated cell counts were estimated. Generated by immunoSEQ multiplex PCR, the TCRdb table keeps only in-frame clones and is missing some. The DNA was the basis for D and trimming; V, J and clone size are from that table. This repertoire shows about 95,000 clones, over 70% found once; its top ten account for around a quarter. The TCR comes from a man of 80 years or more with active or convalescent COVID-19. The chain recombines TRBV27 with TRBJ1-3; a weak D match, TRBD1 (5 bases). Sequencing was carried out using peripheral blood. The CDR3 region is CASSFGCREDMAGNTIYF. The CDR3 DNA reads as TGTGCCAGCAGTTTCGGGTGCAGGGAAGACATGGCTGGAAACACCATATATTTT.